These 8 T cell receptor beta chains originate from one sample sequenced in a study of OX40 agonist ivuxolimab in advanced cancers. The library was made by the immunoSEQ multiplex PCR assay. The clones in this table, taken by TCRdb from immuneACCESS, are in-frame only. Not every clone is retained; where verified, under half of the shortfall comes from an unresolved V gene, and the cause of the rest is unknown. A total of 57,000 or so clones appear in this sample, 75% to 90% of them only once. The ten largest clones capture 15% to 20% of the sample. The sample here was CD4+ or CD8+ T cells sorted from blood, taken in a trial of the OX40 agonist ivuxolimab. All receptors come from an adult with an advanced solid tumor such as melanoma, head and neck, liver or kidney cancer.

This chain links TRBV7-8 with TRBJ2-1, with 13 bases lining up with TRBD2. The CDR3 loop spans 15 amino acids. The V gene end was trimmed by 5 bases and the J gene end by 6 bases; junction bases not matched to a gene: 4. The germline V gene has CDR1 SGHVS and CDR2 FQNEAQ. The CDR3 spells CASSPTSGRANEQFF. The CDR3 coding sequence is TGTGCCAGCAGCCCTACTAGCGGGAGGGCCAATGAGCAGTTCTTC.

This chain joins TRBV11-3 and TRBJ2-7; the D gene is possibly TRBD1 (5 bases). Germline V gene lookup returns CDR1 SGHNT and CDR2 YENEEA. The V end lost 5 bases, the J end lost 3 bases, and 11 bases lay between the germline ends. This CDR3 has 13 amino acids. Here the CDR3 DNA reads TGTGCCAGCAGCCCATCCGACAGCTACGAGCAGTACTTC. This encodes CASSPSDSYEQYF.

The chain links TRBV4-1 to TRBJ2-5; no clear D gene. There are 15 residues in the CDR3. In germline, CDR1 is MGHRA, CDR2 YSYEKL. V lost 1 base, J lost 2 bases, and 11 bases lay in between. CDR3 residues: CASSQVLAAQETQYF. The DNA for the CDR3 is TGCGCCAGCAGCCAAGTTTTAGCCGCACAAGAGACCCAGTACTTC.

This chain connects TRBV19 to TRBJ2-1, with 9 bases lining up with TRBD2. Germline values: CDR1 LNHDA, CDR2 SQIVND (reference sequence). V trimming: 3 bases; J trimming: 0 bases; junction bases outside the gene matches: 0. This CDR3 is built from 15 residues. CDR3 DNA: TGTGCCAGTAGTATTAGCGGGAGCTCCTACAATGAGCAGTTCTTC. It specifies CASSISGSSYNEQFF.

V gene TRBV27 combines with J gene TRBJ1-4; perhaps TRBD1 as D (5 bases). The CDR3 spans 15 residues. Trimming pared 0 bases from V and 4 bases from J, leaving 9 bases between. The V gene's germline CDR1 is MNHEY and CDR2 SMNVEV (reference sequence). The CDR3 coding sequence is TGTGCCAGCAGTTTATCTGGGGGTTTTAATGAAAAACTGTTTTTT. Protein sequence: CASSLSGGFNEKLFF.

The CDR3 reads CASSPRQVLSDTQYF. The CDR3 nucleotides are TGTGCCAGCAGCCCCCGACAGGTCTTGTCAGATACGCAGTATTTT. The chain carries TRBV7-9 and TRBJ2-3; TRBD1 might be the D (6 bases). The CDR3 is 15 residues long. Deletions cut 5 bases from V and 4 bases from J, with 16 bases between. CDR1 and CDR2 (germline): SEHNR, FQNEAQ (reference sequence). Full variable domain (outside the CDR3, taken from reference TRBV7-9 and TRBJ2-3): DTGVSQNPRHKITKRGQNVTFRCDPISEHNRLYWYRQTLGQGPEFLTYFQNEAQLEKSRLLSDRFSAERPKGSFSTLEIQRTEQGDSAMYLCASSPRQVLSDTQYFGPGTRLTVL.

The rearrangement joins TRBV2 to TRBJ2-1; D may be TRBD2 (6 bases). Looked up from germline, CDR1 is SNHLY and CDR2 is FYNNEI. The V end was cut by 1 base, the J end by 10 bases, with 8 bases between. The CDR3 contains 12 residues. The CDR3 protein is CASSEEGLEQFF. CDR3 nucleotides: TGTGCCAGCAGTGAAGAGGGACTCGAGCAGTTCTTC.

The chain employs TRBV11-3 and TRBJ2-3; D is unclear. Trimming pared 5 bases from V and 1 base from J, leaving 16 bases between. Germline V gives CDR1 SGHNT, CDR2 YENEEA. The CDR3 is 16 amino acids. The CDR3 protein is CASSPYSSEGTDTQYF. The CDR3 DNA sequence: TGTGCCAGCAGCCCCTATAGTTCGGAAGGCACAGATACGCAGTATTTT.